Reported below is one T cell receptor (beta chain). This entry belongs to a study of blood T cell repertoires in COVID-19. The CDR3 runs to 15 residues. CDR1 is LNHDA and CDR2 is SQIVND in the germline V gene (reference sequence). V was clipped by 5 bases and J by 2 bases, with 13 bases between them. The method was immunoSEQ multiplex PCR; TCRdb's version includes in-frame clones alone and lacks a portion of them. The sample comprises around 100,000 clones, approximately 86% of which are singletons, and around 5.3% rests with the top ten. The receptor was isolated from a woman aged 50 to 60 with COVID-19, enrolled during active disease. Material: peripheral blood. The rearrangement links TRBV19 to TRBJ2-1; TRBD2 is a possible D gene (6 bases). The CDR3 coding sequence is TGTGCCAGTAGTCCCTGGGCGGGAACCTACAATGAGCAGTTCTTC. Translation gives CASSPWAGTYNEQFF.